This TCR beta chain was retrieved from a study of beta chain features in type 1 diabetes. Overall study findings and caveats: Any PCR bias toward short templates would affect both groups alike. In every one of the four CD4+ subsets, TCRB CDR3s were moderately but significantly shorter in Type 1 diabetes patients. More deletions and fewer insertions at VDJ junctions were found in patients with type 1 diabetes.

As for this clone: The target antigen is unknown.

The germline V and J ends were trimmed by 2 bases and 5 bases, with 19 bases remaining between them. Germline CDR1 and CDR2: SGHDN and FVKESK. The CDR3 spans 16 residues. Expressed TCRB transcripts were sequenced because the entire RNA isolate underwent reverse transcription. The protocol was immunoSEQ multiplex PCR, while the TCRdb copy is restricted to in-frame clones and leaves out a portion. The sample shows 450,000 to 550,000 clones, around 28% of them seen only once. Sequences were obtained from naive CD4+ T cells from blood. This chain uses TRBV14 with TRBJ2-7, with D uncertain. The source is a man between 18 and 29 years old in good health. The CDR3, as DNA: TGTGCCAGCAGCCAAATTCGGTTATTCGGGTCCCACGAGCAGTACTTC. Protein sequence: CASSQIRLFGSHEQYF.